This TCR beta chain emerged from a study of CD8 T cells in ankylosing spondylitis. General study results and limits: There was a TCR beta motif, made of several highly homologous variants, that appeared characteristic of ankylosing spondylitis blood. There was reportedly significant enrichment of clones that were disease-linked in matched ankylosing spondylitis synovial fluid.

TCRdb reprocessed the 5' RACE reads via MiXCR and lists one record per CDR3 protein. In the table there are 350,000 to 450,000 distinct CDR3 sequences, 20% to 30% of which are singletons. CDR3 length equals 14 residues. CDR1 is SGHRS and CDR2 is YFSETQ in the germline V gene. Regarding this clonotype: What it binds is unknown. A read error may account for a junction end that differs from germline.

The TCR was taken from a male donor with ankylosing spondylitis. Input material: blood, either unsorted or a sorted T cell fraction (not recorded which). The V gene is TRBV5-1, the J gene TRBJ2-7; TRBD1 agrees at 7 bases. This CDR3 is CASSPGQSSYEQHF. The CDR3 DNA reads as TGCGCCAGCAGCCCGGGACAGAGCTCCTACGAGCAGCACTTC.